This T cell receptor (beta chain) was retrieved from a study of memory CD4+ T cells and cytomegalovirus serostatus. Findings and limits, study-wide: A US-trained random forest predicted CMV serostatus with median AUC about 0.92. The CMV-associated TCR signature appears largely within the CD4+ memory repertoire. CD4+ memory repertoires contained about 40% of the roughly 150 reported CMV TCRbeta sequences.

This CDR3 has 15 residues. The germline CDR1 and CDR2 sequences are GTSNPN and SVGIG (reference sequence). V dropped 3 bases and J dropped 6; count of bases not matched to a gene: 8. Single viable CD3+CD4+CD8-CD45RO+ cells were sorted as the memory CD4+ T cells. Donors' CMV status reflects serum IgG against pp150, pp28, p38, p52. Notes on this clone: Its antigen remains unidentified.

Sequenced by immunoSEQ multiplex PCR; TCRdb stores in-frame clones only, minus some. The data contain tens of thousands of clones, 82% of them singletons. The receptor was derived from an adult in good health and CMV-seronegative. Some clones in this sample may be carry-over from other donors' samples. What was sequenced was memory CD4+ T cells from blood. The rearrangement links TRBV30 to TRBJ1-4, with 9 bases identical to TRBD1. CDR3 coding DNA: TGTGCCTGGAGAAGGAACAGGGGGCGCGATGAAAAACTGTTTTTT. Translated: CAWRRNRGRDEKLFF.